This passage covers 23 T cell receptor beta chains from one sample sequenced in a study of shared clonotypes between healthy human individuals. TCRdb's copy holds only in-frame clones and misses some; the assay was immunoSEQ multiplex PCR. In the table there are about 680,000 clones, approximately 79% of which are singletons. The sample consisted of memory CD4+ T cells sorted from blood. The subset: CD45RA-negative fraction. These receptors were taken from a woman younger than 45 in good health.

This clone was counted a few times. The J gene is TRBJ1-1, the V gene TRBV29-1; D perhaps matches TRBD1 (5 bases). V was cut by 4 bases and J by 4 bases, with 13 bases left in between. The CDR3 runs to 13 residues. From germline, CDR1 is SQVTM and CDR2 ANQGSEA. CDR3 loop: CSVVEGSGTEAFF. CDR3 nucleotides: TGCAGCGTTGTCGAGGGGAGCGGCACTGAAGCTTTCTTT. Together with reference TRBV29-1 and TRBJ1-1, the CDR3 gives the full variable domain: SAVISQKPSRDICQRGTSLTIQCQVDSQVTMMFWYRQQPGQSLTLIATANQGSEATYESGFVIDKFPISRPNLTFSTLTVSNMSPEDSSIYLCSVVEGSGTEAFFGQGTRLTVV.

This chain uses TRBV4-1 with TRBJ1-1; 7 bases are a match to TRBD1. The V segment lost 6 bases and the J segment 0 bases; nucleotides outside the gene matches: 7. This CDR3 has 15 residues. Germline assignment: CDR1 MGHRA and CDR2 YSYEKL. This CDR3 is CASRRDSYMNTEAFF. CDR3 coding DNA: TGCGCCAGCAGGCGGGACAGCTACATGAACACTGAAGCTTTCTTT.

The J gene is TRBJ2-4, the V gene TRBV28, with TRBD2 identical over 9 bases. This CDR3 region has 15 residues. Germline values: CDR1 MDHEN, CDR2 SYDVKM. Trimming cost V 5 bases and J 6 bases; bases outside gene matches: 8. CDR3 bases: TGTGCCAGCAGTCGTACGACTAGCGGTTTAAACATTCAGTACTTC. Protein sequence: CASSRTTSGLNIQYF.

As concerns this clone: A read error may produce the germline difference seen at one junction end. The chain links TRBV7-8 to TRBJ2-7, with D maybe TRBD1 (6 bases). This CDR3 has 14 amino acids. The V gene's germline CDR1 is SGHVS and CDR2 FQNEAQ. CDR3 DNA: TGTGCCAGCAGTTTAGGAATAGGACAGTACGAGCAGTACTTC. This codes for CASSLGIGQYEQYF.

DNA of the CDR3: TGTGCCTGGAGTGTACGCCTTAATGAAAAACTGTTTTTT. Amino acids: CAWSVRLNEKLFF. The genes are TRBV30 and TRBJ1-4; D is ambiguous. CDR1 GTSNPN and CDR2 SVGIG come from the germline V gene (reference sequence). The CDR3 is 13 amino acids. The V end was cut by 0 bases, the J end by 4 bases, with 6 bases between.

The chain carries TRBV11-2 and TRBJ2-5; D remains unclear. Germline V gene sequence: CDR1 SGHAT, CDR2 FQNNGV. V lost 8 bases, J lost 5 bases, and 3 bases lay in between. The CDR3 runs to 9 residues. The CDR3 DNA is TGTGCCAGCGGGGAGACCCAGTACTTC. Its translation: CASGETQYF.

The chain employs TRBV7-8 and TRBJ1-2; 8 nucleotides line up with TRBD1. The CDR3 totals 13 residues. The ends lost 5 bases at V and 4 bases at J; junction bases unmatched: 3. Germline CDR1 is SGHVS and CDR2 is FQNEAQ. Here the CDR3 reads CASSEDRVYGYTF. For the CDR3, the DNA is TGTGCCAGCAGCGAGGACAGGGTCTATGGCTACACCTTC.

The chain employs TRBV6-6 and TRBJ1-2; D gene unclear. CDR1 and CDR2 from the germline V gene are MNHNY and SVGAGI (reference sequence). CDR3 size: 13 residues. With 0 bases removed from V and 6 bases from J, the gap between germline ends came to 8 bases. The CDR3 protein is CASSYSAGDGYTF. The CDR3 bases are TGTGCCAGCAGTTACTCGGCCGGGGATGGCTACACCTTC.

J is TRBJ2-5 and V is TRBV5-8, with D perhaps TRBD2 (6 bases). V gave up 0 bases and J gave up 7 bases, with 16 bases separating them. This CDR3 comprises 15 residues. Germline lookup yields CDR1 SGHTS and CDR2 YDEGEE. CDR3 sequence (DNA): TGTGCCAGCAGCTTGGAAGGAGGGCCCAGTCGGACCCAGTACTTC. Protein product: CASSLEGGPSRTQYF. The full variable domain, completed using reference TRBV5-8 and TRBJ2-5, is EAGVTQSPTHLIKTRGQQATLRCSPISGHTSVYWYQQALGLGLQFLLWYDEGEERNRGNFPPRFSGRQFPNYSSELNVNALELEDSALYLCASSLEGGPSRTQYFGPGTRLLVL.

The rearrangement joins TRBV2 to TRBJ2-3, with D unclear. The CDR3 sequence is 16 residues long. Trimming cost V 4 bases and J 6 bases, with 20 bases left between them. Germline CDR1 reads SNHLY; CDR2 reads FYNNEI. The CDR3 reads CASSVNRGPTGDTQYF. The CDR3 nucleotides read TGTGCCAGCAGTGTGAATCGAGGACCGACCGGGGATACGCAGTATTTT.

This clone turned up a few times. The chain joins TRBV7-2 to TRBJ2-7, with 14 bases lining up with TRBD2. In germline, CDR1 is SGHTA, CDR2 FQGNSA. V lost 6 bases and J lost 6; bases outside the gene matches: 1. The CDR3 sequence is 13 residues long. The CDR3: CASSGTSGSEQYF. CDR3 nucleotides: TGTGCCAGCAGTGGGACTAGCGGGAGCGAGCAGTACTTC.

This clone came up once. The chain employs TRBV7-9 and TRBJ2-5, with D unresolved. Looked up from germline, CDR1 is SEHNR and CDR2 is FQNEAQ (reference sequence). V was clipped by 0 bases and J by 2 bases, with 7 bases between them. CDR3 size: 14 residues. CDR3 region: CASSLAVGQETQYF. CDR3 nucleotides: TGTGCCAGCAGCTTAGCGGTGGGACAAGAGACCCAGTACTTC.

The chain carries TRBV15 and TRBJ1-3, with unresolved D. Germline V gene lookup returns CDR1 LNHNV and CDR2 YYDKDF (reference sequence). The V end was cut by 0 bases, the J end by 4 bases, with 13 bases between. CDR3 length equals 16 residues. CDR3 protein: CATSRDLEARGNTIYF. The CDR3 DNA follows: TGTGCCACCAGCAGAGATCTAGAGGCAAGGGGAAACACCATATATTTT. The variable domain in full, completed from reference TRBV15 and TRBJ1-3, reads DAMVIQNPRYQVTQFGKPVTLSCSQTLNHNVMYWYQQKSSQAPKLLFHYYDKDFNNEADTPDNFQSRRPNTSFCFLDIRSPGLGDTAMYLCATSRDLEARGNTIYFGEGSWLTVV.

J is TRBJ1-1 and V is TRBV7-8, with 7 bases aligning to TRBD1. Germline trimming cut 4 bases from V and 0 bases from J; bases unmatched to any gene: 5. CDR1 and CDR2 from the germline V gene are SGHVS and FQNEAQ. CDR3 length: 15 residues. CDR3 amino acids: CASSSSQGMNTEAFF. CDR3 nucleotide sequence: TGTGCCAGCAGCTCGTCACAGGGGATGAACACTGAAGCTTTCTTT.

The CDR3 DNA sequence: TGCGCCAGCAGCCTGGATGGACAAGCTGGAAACACCATATATTTT. It yields the protein CASSLDGQAGNTIYF. The rearrangement links TRBV5-1 to TRBJ1-3; perhaps TRBD1 as D (5 bases). The CDR3 sequence is 15 residues long. V was shortened by 4 bases and J by 2 bases, with 13 bases between the two germline ends. The germline V gene encodes CDR1 SGHRS and CDR2 YFSETQ.

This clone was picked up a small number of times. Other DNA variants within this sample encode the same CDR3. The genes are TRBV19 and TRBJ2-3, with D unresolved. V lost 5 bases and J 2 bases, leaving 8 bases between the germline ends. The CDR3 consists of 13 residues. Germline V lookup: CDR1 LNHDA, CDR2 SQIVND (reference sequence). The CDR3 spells CASSPRHTDTQYF. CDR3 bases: TGTGCCAGTAGTCCAAGACACACAGATACGCAGTATTTT.

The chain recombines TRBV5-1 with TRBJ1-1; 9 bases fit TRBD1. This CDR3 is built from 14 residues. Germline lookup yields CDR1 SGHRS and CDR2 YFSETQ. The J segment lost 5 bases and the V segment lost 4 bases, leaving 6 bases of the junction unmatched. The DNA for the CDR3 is TGCGCCAGCAGCACAACAGGGGGCAGGACTGAAGCTTTCTTT. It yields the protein CASSTTGGRTEAFF.

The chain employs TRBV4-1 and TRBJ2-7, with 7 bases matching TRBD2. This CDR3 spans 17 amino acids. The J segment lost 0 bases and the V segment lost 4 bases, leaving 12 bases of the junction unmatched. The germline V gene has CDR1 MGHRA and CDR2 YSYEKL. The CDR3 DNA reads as TGCGCCAGCAGCCTGAAAGGTGCGGGAGTAGGCTCCTACGAGCAGTACTTC. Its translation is CASSLKGAGVGSYEQYF.

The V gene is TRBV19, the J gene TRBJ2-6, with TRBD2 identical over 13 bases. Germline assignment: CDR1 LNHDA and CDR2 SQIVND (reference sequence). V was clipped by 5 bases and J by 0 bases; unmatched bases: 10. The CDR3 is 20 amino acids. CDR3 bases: TGTGCCAGTAGTCTCCGTGGACTAGCGGGAGCGAGCTCTGGGGCCAACGTCCTGACTTTC. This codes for CASSLRGLAGASSGANVLTF. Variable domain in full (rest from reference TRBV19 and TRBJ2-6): DGGITQSPKYLFRKEGQNVTLSCEQNLNHDAMYWYRQDPGQGLRLIYYSQIVNDFQKGDIAEGYSVSREKKESFPLTVTSAQKNPTAFYLCASSLRGLAGASSGANVLTFGAGSRLTVL.

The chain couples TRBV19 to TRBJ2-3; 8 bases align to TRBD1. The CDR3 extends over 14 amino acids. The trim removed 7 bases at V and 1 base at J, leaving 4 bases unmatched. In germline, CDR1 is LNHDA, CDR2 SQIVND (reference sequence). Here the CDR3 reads CASMAGGGTDTQYF. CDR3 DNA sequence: TGTGCCAGTATGGCAGGGGGCGGCACAGATACGCAGTATTTT.

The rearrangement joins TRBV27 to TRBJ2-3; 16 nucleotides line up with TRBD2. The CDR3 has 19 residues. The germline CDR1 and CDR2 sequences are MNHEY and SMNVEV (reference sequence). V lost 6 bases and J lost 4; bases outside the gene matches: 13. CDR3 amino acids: CASSRAGTSGRASADTQYF. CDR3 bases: TGTGCCAGCAGCCGGGCGGGGACTAGCGGGAGGGCCTCGGCAGATACGCAGTATTTT.

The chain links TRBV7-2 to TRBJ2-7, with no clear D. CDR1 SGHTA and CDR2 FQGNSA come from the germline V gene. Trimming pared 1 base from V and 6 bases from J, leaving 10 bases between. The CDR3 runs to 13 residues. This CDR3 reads CASSLDPGGEQYF. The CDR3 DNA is TGTGCCAGCAGCTTAGATCCCGGCGGCGAGCAGTACTTC.

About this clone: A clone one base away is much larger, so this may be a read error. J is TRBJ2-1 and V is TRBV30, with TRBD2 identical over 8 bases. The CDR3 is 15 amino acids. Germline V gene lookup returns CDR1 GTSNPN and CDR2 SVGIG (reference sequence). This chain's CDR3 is CTWREWAGGSNEQFF. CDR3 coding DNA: TGTACCTGGAGGGAATGGGCGGGAGGAAGCAATGAGCAGTTCTTC.